What follows are 7 T cell receptor beta chains derived from one specimen sequenced in a study of shared clonotypes between healthy human individuals. The table came from immunoSEQ multiplex PCR; TCRdb's copy has only in-frame clones and leaves some out. Among about a million clones, approximately 75% were seen once, and the ten largest hold 0.89%. The material sequenced was memory CD4+ T cells from PBMCs. Subset: CD45RA-negative fraction. Every receptor here comes from a man aged 18 to 29 in good health. Some clones in this sample may be carry-over from other donors' samples.

This clone appeared once. This rearrangement joins TRBV7-9 to TRBJ2-1; tentatively, D is TRBD2 (6 bases). Germline assignment: CDR1 SEHNR and CDR2 FQNEAQ (reference sequence). Between the trimmed V and J ends, which lost 5 bases and 4 bases, there was a span of 18 bases. The CDR3 length is 16 residues. CDR3 protein: CASSLTKLAVYNEQFF. The DNA of the CDR3 is TGTGCCAGCAGCCTCACGAAGTTAGCGGTGTACAATGAGCAGTTCTTC.

This chain uses TRBV7-8 with TRBJ1-4, with TRBD1 as a possible D gene (5 bases). Germline CDR1 SGHVS, CDR2 FQNEAQ. The CDR3 sequence is 16 residues long. V shed 5 bases and J shed 8 bases, with 21 bases lying between them. CDR3 sequence: CASSNIQVGRREKLFF. DNA of the CDR3: TGTGCCAGCAGCAACATACAGGTTGGGCGCCGGGAAAAACTGTTTTTT.

The chain carries TRBV6-1 and TRBJ2-2, with TRBD1 matching over 7 bases. J lost 3 bases, V lost 6 bases, and 4 bases had no gene match. CDR1 MNHNS and CDR2 SASEGT come from the germline V gene. The CDR3 loop spans 14 amino acids. The chain's CDR3 is CASSDRADTGELFF. The CDR3 region has the DNA TGTGCCAGCAGCGACAGGGCGGACACCGGGGAGCTGTTTTTT.

The chain is built from TRBV15 and TRBJ2-3, with D unresolved. V lost 1 base to trimming and J lost 2 bases, with 13 bases between them. The CDR3 totals 16 residues. CDR1 and CDR2 from the germline V gene are LNHNV and YYDKDF (reference sequence). The CDR3 loop reads CATSRGDWRSTDTQYF. The DNA for the CDR3 is TGTGCCACCAGCAGAGGGGATTGGCGGTCCACAGATACGCAGTATTTT.

The V call is TRBV7-2, the J call TRBJ2-2; 10 nucleotides agree with TRBD1. The CDR3 extends over 16 amino acids. CDR1 is SGHTA, CDR2 FQGNSA, per germline. V trimming: 6 bases; J trimming: 7 bases; junction bases outside the gene matches: 11. The CDR3 here is CASRRSGTGEVGELFF. The CDR3, as DNA: TGTGCCAGCAGGAGATCGGGGACAGGGGAGGTCGGGGAGCTGTTTTTT.

This sequence joins TRBV7-2 and TRBJ2-7; maybe TRBD2 (5 bases). CDR3 size: 15 residues. Germline V gives CDR1 SGHTA, CDR2 FQGNSA. Trimming took 4 bases from V and 4 from J, leaving 17 bases between them. The CDR3, as DNA: TGTGCCAGCAGCTCACTCCCTGGACTTGTTTACGAGCAGTACTTC. Residues: CASSSLPGLVYEQYF.

A word on this clone: A read error is the likely source, as a far larger clone sits one nucleotide away. Other nucleotide sequences in the sample specify the same CDR3. This chain uses TRBV19 with TRBJ1-5, with 7 bases that match TRBD1. CDR1 and CDR2 (germline): LNHDA, SQIVND (reference sequence). The ends lost 3 bases at V and 7 bases at J; junction bases unmatched: 9. There are 15 residues in the CDR3. CDR3 sequence (DNA): TGTGCCAGTAGTATTAACAGGGCAGGGGGGCAGCCCCAGCATTTT. This encodes CASSINRAGGQPQHF.